The 27 T cell receptor beta chains listed next were all sequenced from one sample in a study of blood T cell repertoires in COVID-19. Clones were read by immunoSEQ multiplex PCR, and TCRdb kept only the in-frame ones, dropping some. This sample has about 140,000 clones, with roughly 86% found just once. Sequencing was performed on peripheral blood. The receptors originated from a woman in her fifties or sixties with acute or convalescent COVID-19.

This clone was seen only a few times. V usage is TRBV5-1 and J usage is TRBJ1-5; possibly TRBD1 for D (5 bases). The CDR3 contains 14 residues. Germline CDR1 and CDR2: SGHRS and YFSETQ. Trimming took 4 bases from V and 3 from J, leaving 11 bases between them. The CDR3 DNA reads as TGCGCCAGCAGCCAGGGCTCCGCCAATCAGCCCCAGCATTTT. Encoded protein: CASSQGSANQPQHF. The entire variable domain, with the rest obtained from reference TRBV5-1 and TRBJ1-5, is as follows: KAGVTQTPRYLIKTRGQQVTLSCSPISGHRSVSWYQQTPGQGLQFLFEYFSETQRNKGNFPGRFSGRQFSNSRSEMNVSTLELGDSALYLCASSQGSANQPQHFGDGTRLSIL.

The V gene is TRBV4-1, the J gene TRBJ2-2, with TRBD1 as a possible D gene (5 bases). The CDR3 totals 15 residues. The germline gives CDR1 MGHRA, CDR2 YSYEKL. V was pared by 4 bases and J by 7 bases, with 16 bases between. The CDR3 coding sequence is TGCGCCAGCAGCCCTACCCAGGGCGAAGGCGGGGAGCTGTTTTTT. As protein: CASSPTQGEGGELFF.

This clone was seen at least ten times. J is TRBJ1-1 and V is TRBV9, with 7 bases aligning to TRBD1. This CDR3 contains 14 residues. Losses at the gene ends were 3 bases for V and 2 bases for J; bases not matched to a gene: 4. Germline V gene data show CDR1 as SGDLS and CDR2 as YYNGEE. CDR3 coding DNA: TGTGCCAGCAGCGAGACAGGGACAAACACTGAAGCTTTCTTT. Amino acid sequence: CASSETGTNTEAFF.

V is TRBV28 and J is TRBJ2-7; 9 nucleotides line up with TRBD2. Germline V lookup: CDR1 MDHEN, CDR2 SYDVKM. The length of the CDR3 is 14 residues. Germline trimming cut 6 bases from V and 6 bases from J; bases unmatched to any gene: 9. CDR3 sequence (DNA): TGTGCCAGCAGGCAGAGCGGGGGGCCGTCCGAGCAGTACTTC. This gives the protein CASRQSGGPSEQYF. Filled out from reference TRBV28 and TRBJ2-7, the complete variable domain reads DVKVTQSSRYLVKRTGEKVFLECVQDMDHENMFWYRQDPGLGLRLIYFSYDVKMKEKGDIPEGYSVSREKKERFSLILESASTNQTSMYLCASRQSGGPSEQYFGPGTRLTVT.

The V call is TRBV24-1, the J call TRBJ2-5, with 9 bases matching TRBD1. The ends lost 1 base at V and 4 bases at J; junction bases unmatched: 6. In germline, CDR1 is KGHDR, CDR2 SFDVKD. CDR3 length equals 16 residues. CDR3 region: CATSDFPGTGTETQYF. The CDR3 DNA is TGTGCCACCAGTGATTTCCCCGGGACAGGGACAGAGACCCAGTACTTC.

The chain carries TRBV5-4 and TRBJ2-7; D is possibly TRBD1 (6 bases). Between the trimmed V and J ends, which lost 3 bases and 0 bases, there was a span of 13 bases. The germline CDR1 and CDR2 sequences are SGHNT and YYREEE (reference sequence). This CDR3 spans 15 amino acids. The DNA for the CDR3 is TGTGCCAGCAGCTCAGGACAGCGAGGCTCCTACGAGCAGTACTTC. Translating it yields CASSSGQRGSYEQYF.

This clone appeared once. The genes are TRBV28 and TRBJ2-7, with D unresolved. V was trimmed by 4 bases and J by 3 bases, leaving 4 bases between them. CDR1 MDHEN and CDR2 SYDVKM come from the germline V gene. This CDR3 has 11 amino acids. CDR3 residues: CASSSIYEQYF. CDR3 in DNA: TGTGCCAGCAGTTCAATCTACGAGCAGTACTTC.

V and J are TRBV19 and TRBJ1-5; 9 nucleotides line up with TRBD1. V gave up 5 bases and J gave up 7 bases; unmatched junction bases: 15. Germline CDR1 reads LNHDA; CDR2 reads SQIVND (reference sequence). The CDR3 runs to 17 residues. CDR3 in amino acids: CASSPLTGGRFRQPQHF. CDR3 nucleotide sequence: TGTGCCAGTAGTCCCTTGACAGGGGGTCGCTTTCGGCAGCCCCAGCATTTT. Supplemented by reference TRBV19 and TRBJ1-5, the full variable domain reads DGGITQSPKYLFRKEGQNVTLSCEQNLNHDAMYWYRQDPGQGLRLIYYSQIVNDFQKGDIAEGYSVSREKKESFPLTVTSAQKNPTAFYLCASSPLTGGRFRQPQHFGDGTRLSIL.

V is TRBV7-2 and J is TRBJ2-2; 12 bases are a match to TRBD1. The V and J ends lost 5 bases and 6 bases, in that order; junction bases with no gene match: 16. The germline CDR1 and CDR2 sequences are SGHTA and FQGNSA. This CDR3 is 19 amino acids long. In DNA, the CDR3 is TGTGCCAGCAGCCCCACCGGGACAGGGGGCAATTCACGGGCCGGGGAGCTGTTTTTT. It is translated as CASSPTGTGGNSRAGELFF.

The chain recombines TRBV9 with TRBJ2-7; 11 bases fit TRBD2. Germline V CDR1 and CDR2: SGDLS, YYNGEE. V dropped 3 bases and J dropped 1; count of bases not matched to a gene: 6. The CDR3 totals 16 residues. The CDR3 nucleotides read TGTGCCAGCAGCGGAACTAGCGGGGGCTCTTCCTACGAGCAGTACTTC. This translates into CASSGTSGGSSYEQYF. The full variable domain, completed using reference TRBV9 and TRBJ2-7, is DSGVTQTPKHLITATGQRVTLRCSPRSGDLSVYWYQQSLDQGLQFLIQYYNGEERAKGNILERFSAQQFPDLHSELNLSSLELGDSALYFCASSGTSGGSSYEQYFGPGTRLTVT.

The V gene is TRBV5-1, the J gene TRBJ1-1; 11 positions agree with TRBD1. This CDR3 has 16 residues. V was clipped by 0 bases and J by 4 bases; unmatched bases: 5. CDR1 is SGHRS, CDR2 YFSETQ, per germline. Here the CDR3 DNA reads TGCGCCAGCAGCTTGGGGACAGGGGGCGAGGGCACTGAAGCTTTCTTT. Amino acid sequence: CASSLGTGGEGTEAFF.

About this clone itself: Other DNA sequences in the sample encode the same CDR3. The gene calls are TRBV9 and TRBJ1-1, with D perhaps TRBD1 (5 bases). CDR1 and CDR2 (germline): SGDLS, YYNGEE. V gave up 0 bases and J gave up 3 bases, with 12 bases separating them. The CDR3 consists of 15 residues. The DNA of the CDR3 is TGTGCCAGCAGCGTAGGCGGGGGATTGGACACTGAAGCTTTCTTT. This codes for CASSVGGGLDTEAFF.

In this sample, this clone turned up a few times. The chain uses TRBV19 and TRBJ1-5, with 10 positions matching TRBD1. Looked up from germline, CDR1 is LNHDA and CDR2 is SQIVND (reference sequence). This CDR3 is 14 amino acids long. V dropped 10 bases and J dropped 9; count of bases not matched to a gene: 12. CDR3 coding DNA: TGTGCCACCCTTGGGACAGGGGCGATGGGGCCCCAGCATTTT. Translation: CATLGTGAMGPQHF. Combining the CDR3 with reference TRBV19 and TRBJ1-5 gives the whole variable domain DGGITQSPKYLFRKEGQNVTLSCEQNLNHDAMYWYRQDPGQGLRLIYYSQIVNDFQKGDIAEGYSVSREKKESFPLTVTSAQKNPTAFYLCATLGTGAMGPQHFGDGTRLSIL.

The chain couples TRBV6-5 to TRBJ2-7; 10 bases are a match to TRBD1. Germline CDR1 reads MNHEY; CDR2 reads SVGAGI. J was trimmed by 12 bases and V by 4 bases; bases with no gene match: 15. The CDR3 extends over 15 amino acids. CDR3 protein: CASSLTGTGAPVLYF. The CDR3 region has the DNA TGTGCCAGCAGTTTGACCGGGACAGGGGCTCCGGTGTTGTACTTC.

The J gene is TRBJ1-2, the V gene TRBV10-3, with D possibly TRBD1 on 6 matching bases. CDR1 and CDR2 from the germline V gene are ENHRY and SYGVKD. CDR3 length equals 13 residues. The V and J ends lost 11 bases and 2 bases respectively, with 15 bases between them. The CDR3 spells CAAGADENYGYTF. CDR3 DNA sequence: TGTGCCGCAGGGGCCGACGAGAACTATGGCTACACCTTC.

This clone appeared a few times. The rearrangement joins TRBV5-1 to TRBJ1-1; possibly TRBD1 for D (6 bases). Looked up from germline, CDR1 is SGHRS and CDR2 is YFSETQ. With 4 bases removed from V and 3 bases from J, the gap between germline ends came to 13 bases. The CDR3 length is 14 residues. The DNA for the CDR3 is TGCGCCAGCAGCCCCAGGGGAGGGGACACTGAAGCTTTCTTT. Protein: CASSPRGGDTEAFF.

This chain links TRBV2 with TRBJ2-7; no firm D call. Germline-derived CDR1 and CDR2 are SNHLY and FYNNEI. Trimming removed 4 bases at V and 3 bases at J, with 13 bases between. The CDR3 is made up of 14 amino acids. This CDR3 is CASSGMGPVYEQYF. The CDR3 DNA reads TGTGCCAGCAGTGGAATGGGCCCTGTCTACGAGCAGTACTTC.

V and J are TRBV27 and TRBJ2-6, with TRBD1 matching over 7 bases. V gave up 6 bases and J gave up 2 bases; unmatched junction bases: 4. Germline CDR1 is MNHEY and CDR2 is SMNVEV (reference sequence). The CDR3 covers 15 residues. This chain's CDR3 is CASSRTGAGANVLTF. CDR3 nucleotides: TGTGCCAGCAGCCGAACAGGGGCTGGGGCCAACGTCCTGACTTTC.

The chain recombines TRBV11-3 with TRBJ1-1, with 8 bases matching TRBD1. Germline CDR1 is SGHNT and CDR2 is YENEEA. Trimming removed 3 bases from V and 5 bases from J; junction bases left unmatched: 5. This CDR3 has 14 residues. CDR3 amino acids: CASSLDRATTEAFF. The CDR3, as DNA: TGTGCCAGCAGCTTGGACAGGGCGACTACTGAAGCTTTCTTT.

The gene calls are TRBV10-3 and TRBJ1-2; 8 bases agree with TRBD1. Germline CDR1 is ENHRY and CDR2 is SYGVKD. V gave up 4 bases and J gave up 8 bases; unmatched junction bases: 6. The CDR3 runs 13 residues. The CDR3 loop is CAISVDRGGGYTF. CDR3 nucleotides: TGTGCCATCAGTGTTGACAGGGGAGGCGGCTACACCTTC.

This rearrangement joins TRBV5-6 to TRBJ2-1; tentatively, D is TRBD1 (6 bases). Germline CDR1 is SGHDT and CDR2 is YYEEEE. V gave up 4 bases and J gave up 7 bases, with 18 bases separating them. The CDR3 is 15 residues long. The CDR3 bases are TGTGCCAGCAGCGGCTGGGTGGGGGCGAGTAATGAGCAGTTCTTC. Amino acid sequence: CASSGWVGASNEQFF.

The chain joins TRBV7-2 to TRBJ2-3; the D gene is possibly TRBD1 (5 bases). Per germline, CDR1 SGHTA and CDR2 FQGNSA. CDR3 length equals 16 residues. V lost 3 bases to trimming and J lost 2 bases, with 15 bases between them. The CDR3 here is CASSFLSTGSTDTQYF. CDR3 DNA: TGTGCCAGCAGCTTTTTGAGTACAGGTTCCACAGATACGCAGTATTTT.

In this sample, this clone turned up once. The chain uses TRBV28 and TRBJ1-5, with 7 bases matching TRBD1. Germline values: CDR1 MDHEN, CDR2 SYDVKM. The CDR3 has 15 amino acids. Losses at the gene ends were 5 bases for V and 3 bases for J; bases not matched to a gene: 7. As DNA, the CDR3 is TGTGCCAGCAGTGCCCAGACAGGGTTCAATCAGCCCCAGCATTTT. It yields the protein CASSAQTGFNQPQHF.

The sample holds one count of this clone. The chain carries TRBV7-2 and TRBJ2-1; 9 nucleotides align to TRBD2. V was clipped by 6 bases and J by 0 bases; unmatched bases: 6. There are 16 residues in the CDR3. CDR1 and CDR2 from the germline V gene are SGHTA and FQGNSA. As DNA, the CDR3 is TGTGCCAGCAGGCTAGCGGGGACCGTCTCCTACAATGAGCAGTTCTTC. Protein sequence: CASRLAGTVSYNEQFF.

The chain couples TRBV18 to TRBJ2-5; 10 bases map to TRBD2. The length of the CDR3 is 16 residues. In germline, CDR1 is KGHSH, CDR2 LQKENI. V was clipped by 3 bases and J by 1 base; unmatched bases: 5. The CDR3 here is CASSPLRLAGQETQYF. The CDR3 nucleotides are TGTGCCAGCTCACCGCTTCGACTAGCGGGCCAAGAGACCCAGTACTTC.

The chain carries TRBV18 and TRBJ1-1; D gene uncertain. This CDR3 has 14 amino acids. Germline loops: CDR1 KGHSH, CDR2 LQKENI. Trimming left V 5 bases short and J 0 bases short, with 10 bases between. CDR3 residues: CASSGGYMNTEAFF. CDR3 DNA: TGTGCCAGCTCAGGCGGTTACATGAACACTGAAGCTTTCTTT.

The chain has TRBV3-1 (or the pseudogene TRBV3-2) and TRBJ2-5, with TRBD2 matching over 14 bases. This CDR3 has 17 residues. V shed 2 bases, J shed 0 bases, and the junction held 2 bases outside the gene matches. Germline values: CDR1 LGHDT, CDR2 YNNKEL (reference sequence). The CDR3 nucleotides read TGTGCCAGCAGCCAATGGGGACTAGCGGGGGACCAAGAGACCCAGTACTTC. This gives the protein CASSQWGLAGDQETQYF.